Listed below are T cell receptor beta chains from one sample, sequenced in a study of STAT5B mutations in CD4+ large granular lymphocyte leukemia. The method was immunoSEQ multiplex PCR; TCRdb's version includes in-frame clones alone and lacks a portion of them. The sample holds some 41,000 clones, roughly 79% seen once. Sequencing was performed on CD4+ T cells from blood buffy coats. Receptors were obtained from a human donor in good health. CDR3s include the opening cysteine and the closing phenylalanine or tryptophan. Fields, in order: J gene, D gene, clone size, V gene, CDR3 DNA, CDR3 protein. D genes are given only for firm matches. Clone size is not always given. Where it is, it says once, few, many or a class for expanded clones.

TRBJ1-5,-,-,TRBV2,TGTGCCAGCAAGCGGGGGGGCGGTAAAAATCAGCCCCAGCATTTT,CASKRGGGKNQPQHF
TRBJ2-5,-,-,TRBV5-4,TGTGCCAGCAGCTTTCTTACAGGCCTCCAAGAGACCCAGTACTTC,CASSFLTGLQETQYF
TRBJ2-5,-,-,TRBV30,TGTGCCTGGAGTCCGGACGGACTGGGGGTGACCCAGTACTTC,CAWSPDGLGVTQYF
TRBJ2-7,TRBD2,-,TRBV2,TGTGCCAGCAGTGGACTAGCGGGGGCGCAAGAGCAGTACTTC,CASSGLAGAQEQYF
TRBJ2-5,-,-,TRBV29-1,TGCAGCGCCAGGACCCAACCCCAAGAGACCCAGTACTTC,CSARTQPQETQYF
TRBJ2-3,-,once,TRBV11-2,TGTGCCAGCACCCCAAGGAGGGGGACAGATACGCAGTATTTT,CASTPRRGTDTQYF
TRBJ2-1,TRBD2,-,TRBV7-9,TGTGCCAGCAGCTTAGTGGCTAGCGGCTACAATGAGCAGTTCTTC,CASSLVASGYNEQFF
TRBJ1-2,-,-,TRBV2,TGTGCCAGCAGTGCCGGAGGAAACTATGGCTACACCTTC,CASSAGGNYGYTF
TRBJ1-5,-,-,TRBV6-1,TGTGCCAGCATCGACAACCCGAGGGTGAATCAGCCCCAGCATTTT,CASIDNPRVNQPQHF
TRBJ1-1,-,-,TRBV10-3,TGTGCCATCAGTGGGGGGGGCCCTGAAGCTTTCTTT,CAISGGGPEAFF
TRBJ1-4,TRBD1,-,TRBV6-6,TGTGCCAGCAGCTCTGGACAGGGAAAATCGGAAAAACTGTTTTTT,CASSSGQGKSEKLFF
TRBJ2-5,TRBD2,-,TRBV13,TGTGCCAGCAGGGCTAGCGGGGGCCAAGAGACCCAGTACTTC,CASRASGGQETQYF
TRBJ2-7,TRBD2,-,TRBV7-8,TGTGCCAGCAGCTTAGAGGAACTAGCGGGGGTTTCCTACGAGCAGTACTTC,CASSLEELAGVSYEQYF
TRBJ2-7,-,-,TRBV5-6,TGTGCCAGCAGCTTGGCGGGGGGCCCTAGCTCCTACGAGCAGTACTTC,CASSLAGGPSSYEQYF
TRBJ2-2,-,once,TRBV28,TGTGCCAGCAGTTTATGGACAGCTAACACCGGGGAGCTGTTTTTT,CASSLWTANTGELFF
TRBJ1-6,-,-,TRBV10-2,TGCGCCAGCAGTGAGTCGAAGTTCGGTTCACCCCTCCACTTT,CASSESKFGSPLHF
TRBJ2-7,-,few,TRBV11-2,TGTGCCAGCAGCTTACAGACGGCCTACGAGCAGTACTTC,CASSLQTAYEQYF
TRBJ1-1,-,-,TRBV6-6,TGTGCCAGCAGTTATAGTGCGGGGGACACTGAAGCTTTCTTT,CASSYSAGDTEAFF
TRBJ2-7,-,-,TRBV7-8,TGTGCCAGCAGCTTAAACGCCCCAGACTACTCCTACGAGCAGTACTTC,CASSLNAPDYSYEQYF
TRBJ2-5,-,-,TRBV5-1,TGCGCCAGCAGCTTTTACCAAGAGACCCAGTACTTC,CASSFYQETQYF
TRBJ1-6,-,-,TRBV6-5,TGTGCCAGCAGCCCGGAGGATAATTCACCCCTCCACTTT,CASSPEDNSPLHF
TRBJ1-4,-,-,TRBV25-1,TGTGCCAGCAGTGAGGGAGGGGGTGCAACTAATGAAAAACTGTTTTTT,CASSEGGGATNEKLFF
TRBJ2-3,TRBD2,-,TRBV10-3,TGTGCCATCAGTGAGTCGATGCAAGCGGGGAGTGGCACAGATACGCAGTATTTT,CAISESMQAGSGTDTQYF
TRBJ2-7,TRBD1,-,TRBV30,TGTGCCTGCTCGGGGCAGGGGGTGAACGGCGAGCAGTACTTC,CACSGQGVNGEQYF